Below are 14 T cell receptor beta chains sequenced from a single sample in a study of radiotherapy plus CTLA-4 blockade in lung cancer. Some clones are missing from TCRdb's copy, which holds only in-frame ones; the method was immunoSEQ multiplex PCR. Seen here are 48,000 or so clones, approximately 85% observed once, and the top ten hold more than 4%. This specimen consisted of peripheral blood, obtained from a patient treated with radiotherapy plus ipilimumab. The source is a human donor with non-small cell lung cancer whose response to radiotherapy plus ipilimumab could not be evaluated.

This clone was counted a single time. CDR3 residues: CASRKDRDSYEQYF. CDR3 sequence (DNA): TGTGCCAGCAGGAAGGACAGGGATTCCTACGAGCAGTACTTC. J is TRBJ2-7 and V is TRBV27; TRBD1 matches 8 bases. Germline values: CDR1 MNHEY, CDR2 SMNVEV (reference sequence). There are 14 residues in the CDR3. The V segment lost 6 bases and the J segment 1 base; nucleotides outside the gene matches: 5.

The V gene is TRBV7-3, the J gene TRBJ2-2; 7 bases agree with TRBD2. J was trimmed by 5 bases and V by 0 bases; bases with no gene match: 6. The length of the CDR3 is 16 residues. CDR1 is SGHTA, CDR2 FQGTGA, per germline. As DNA, the CDR3 is TGTGCCAGCAGCTTAACCCCGGGAGCGGGGACCGGGGAGCTGTTTTTT. This gives the protein CASSLTPGAGTGELFF. Using reference TRBV7-3 and TRBJ2-2 for the parts outside the CDR3, the full variable domain is GAGVSQTPSNKVTEKGKYVELRCDPISGHTALYWYRQSLGQGPEFLIYFQGTGAADDSGLPNDRFFAVRPEGSVSTLKIQRTERGDSAVYLCASSLTPGAGTGELFFGEGSRLTVL.

V and J are TRBV5-4 and TRBJ2-1; D perhaps matches TRBD2 (6 bases). Germline assignment: CDR1 SGHNT and CDR2 YYREEE (reference sequence). There are 16 residues in the CDR3. Trimming took off 1 base at V and 7 bases at J, with 18 bases between the two ends. DNA for the CDR3: TGTGCCAGCAGCTTGTGGTCCGGGACTCAAGGGAATGAGCAGTTCTTC. Its translation: CASSLWSGTQGNEQFF.

The chain links TRBV11-2 to TRBJ2-5, with 7 bases identical to TRBD2. The germline CDR1 and CDR2 sequences are SGHAT and FQNNGV. The CDR3 sequence is 15 residues long. J gave up 4 bases and V 3 bases, and 8 bases lay outside the gene matches. The CDR3 nucleotides read TGTGCCAGCAGCTTGGAGGCGGGAGTGGGAGAGACCCAGTACTTC. As protein: CASSLEAGVGETQYF. The complete variable domain, with remaining parts taken from reference TRBV11-2 and TRBJ2-5, reads EAGVAQSPRYKIIEKRQSVAFWCNPISGHATLYWYQQILGQGPKLLIQFQNNGVVDDSQLPKDRFSAERLKGVDSTLKIQPAKLEDSAVYLCASSLEAGVGETQYFGPGTRLLVL.

The V and J genes are TRBV6-6 and TRBJ1-5; D may be TRBD1 (6 bases). The CDR3 totals 13 residues. V was trimmed by 4 bases and J by 4 bases, leaving 8 bases between them. Germline V gene lookup returns CDR1 MNHNY and CDR2 SVGAGI (reference sequence). The CDR3 DNA reads as TGTGCCAGCAGTTTTCAGGGGAATCAGCCCCAGCATTTT. It is translated as CASSFQGNQPQHF.

A single count supports this clone. Other DNA sequences from this sample encode an identical CDR3 as well. The chain couples TRBV18 to TRBJ2-3; D gene uncertain. The V gene lost 3 bases and the J gene lost 3 bases, with 7 bases spanning the gap. Germline V gene data show CDR1 as KGHSH and CDR2 as LQKENI. The CDR3 extends over 13 amino acids. CDR3: CASSPSLTDTQYF. As DNA, the CDR3 is TGTGCCAGCTCACCTTCTTTGACAGATACGCAGTATTTT.

The V gene is TRBV2, the J gene TRBJ2-2; 9 bases agree with TRBD1. Germline V gene data show CDR1 as SNHLY and CDR2 as FYNNEI. With 9 bases clipped from V and 4 bases from J, the junction kept 6 bases outside the gene matches. The CDR3 covers 14 residues. CDR3 sequence (DNA): TGTGCCAGTCGACAGGGGGAGATCACCGGGGAGCTGTTTTTT. Its protein is CASRQGEITGELFF.

The rearrangement links TRBV30 to TRBJ2-3; D possibly corresponds to TRBD1 (6 bases). This CDR3 region has 13 residues. The germline CDR1 and CDR2 sequences are GTSNPN and SVGIG (reference sequence). Between the trimmed V and J ends, which lost 0 bases and 4 bases, there was a span of 8 bases. The CDR3 nucleotides read TGTGCCTGGAGTGTAGGGGGATCAGATACGCAGTATTTT. Translation: CAWSVGGSDTQYF.

This sequence joins TRBV30 and TRBJ1-2, with 9 bases fitting TRBD1. Germline V gene data show CDR1 as GTSNPN and CDR2 as SVGIG (reference sequence). The CDR3 is made up of 13 amino acids. V shed 2 bases and J 5 bases; nucleotides not matched to a gene: 3. CDR3 in amino acids: CAWSKTGGYGYTF. The CDR3, as DNA: TGTGCCTGGAGTAAGACAGGGGGATATGGCTACACCTTC.

This chain joins TRBV19 and TRBJ2-6; D is possibly TRBD2 (5 bases). The CDR3 length is 16 residues. The germline CDR1 and CDR2 sequences are LNHDA and SQIVND (reference sequence). Trimming took 9 bases from V and 3 from J, leaving 18 bases between them. CDR3 loop: CARKDAGKGGANVLTF. The CDR3 DNA follows: TGTGCCAGAAAAGATGCGGGTAAGGGTGGGGCCAACGTCCTGACTTTC.

The chain uses TRBV11-3 and TRBJ2-1, with D possibly TRBD2 on 7 matching bases. The V and J ends lost 5 bases and 6 bases respectively, with 17 bases between them. This CDR3 spans 15 amino acids. Germline assignment: CDR1 SGHNT and CDR2 YENEEA. CDR3 residues: CASSRRGGATNEQFF. CDR3 nucleotide sequence: TGTGCCAGCAGCCGGAGGGGGGGCGCGACCAATGAGCAGTTCTTC. Supplemented by reference TRBV11-3 and TRBJ2-1, the full variable domain reads EAGVVQSPRYKIIEKKQPVAFWCNPISGHNTLYWYLQNLGQGPELLIRYENEEAVDDSQLPKDRFSAERLKGVDSTLKIQPAELGDSAVYLCASSRRGGATNEQFFGPGTRLTVL.

The chain couples TRBV7-2 to TRBJ2-7; TRBD1 aligns across 8 bases. V dropped 1 base and J dropped 9; count of bases not matched to a gene: 14. The V gene's germline CDR1 is SGHTA and CDR2 FQGNSA. This CDR3 has 16 residues. Here the CDR3 reads CASSLGTGQGGVGQYF. CDR3 coding DNA: TGTGCCAGCAGCTTAGGTACCGGACAGGGTGGCGTAGGGCAGTACTTC.

The V gene is TRBV4-3, the J gene TRBJ2-2; 9 positions match TRBD1. J lost 0 bases, V lost 6 bases, and 8 bases had no gene match. This CDR3 has 17 residues. CDR1 LGHNA and CDR2 YSLEER come from the germline V gene. The CDR3 nucleotides are TGCGCCAGCAGACGGACAGGGGCAATCACGAACACCGGGGAGCTGTTTTTT. Encoded protein: CASRRTGAITNTGELFF.

V and J are TRBV11-2 and TRBJ1-2; weak D call: TRBD1 (6 bases). This CDR3 contains 12 residues. The V end was cut by 5 bases, the J end by 6 bases, with 10 bases between. In germline, CDR1 is SGHAT, CDR2 FQNNGV. CDR3: CASSQGLDGYTF. The CDR3, as DNA: TGTGCCAGCAGCCAGGGGTTGGATGGCTACACCTTC. Based on the CDR3 plus reference TRBV11-2 and TRBJ1-2, the full variable domain is EAGVAQSPRYKIIEKRQSVAFWCNPISGHATLYWYQQILGQGPKLLIQFQNNGVVDDSQLPKDRFSAERLKGVDSTLKIQPAKLEDSAVYLCASSQGLDGYTFGSGTRLTVV.